Described below is a single T cell receptor beta chain sequence and its context. Its antigen is as yet unknown. Sequencing relied on a cDNA template that was reverse transcribed from extracted RNA. Clones were sequenced by immunoSEQ multiplex PCR, and TCRdb holds only the in-frame ones, with some missing. The sample holds roughly 150,000 clones, roughly 60% seen once. The data were taken from a study of CD8+ T cells in alopecia areata. Study-wide points: Affected scalp, especially in alopecia totalis/universalis, had a higher clonality than normal scalp did. Mouse data revealed clearer TCR sharing than patient data did, a gap possibly tied to HLA.

Germline assignment: CDR1 LNHDA and CDR2 SQIVND (reference sequence). The CDR3 spans 14 residues. V was clipped by 1 base and J by 4 bases; unmatched bases: 3. Sequencing input: CD4+ T cells sorted from blood. The source of this sequence is a human donor in good health. This chain links TRBV19 with TRBJ1-2; 7 bases align to TRBD1. CDR3 DNA sequence: TGTGCCAGTAGTATAGGGCGGGACAGCTATGGCTACACCTTC. Its protein is CASSIGRDSYGYTF.